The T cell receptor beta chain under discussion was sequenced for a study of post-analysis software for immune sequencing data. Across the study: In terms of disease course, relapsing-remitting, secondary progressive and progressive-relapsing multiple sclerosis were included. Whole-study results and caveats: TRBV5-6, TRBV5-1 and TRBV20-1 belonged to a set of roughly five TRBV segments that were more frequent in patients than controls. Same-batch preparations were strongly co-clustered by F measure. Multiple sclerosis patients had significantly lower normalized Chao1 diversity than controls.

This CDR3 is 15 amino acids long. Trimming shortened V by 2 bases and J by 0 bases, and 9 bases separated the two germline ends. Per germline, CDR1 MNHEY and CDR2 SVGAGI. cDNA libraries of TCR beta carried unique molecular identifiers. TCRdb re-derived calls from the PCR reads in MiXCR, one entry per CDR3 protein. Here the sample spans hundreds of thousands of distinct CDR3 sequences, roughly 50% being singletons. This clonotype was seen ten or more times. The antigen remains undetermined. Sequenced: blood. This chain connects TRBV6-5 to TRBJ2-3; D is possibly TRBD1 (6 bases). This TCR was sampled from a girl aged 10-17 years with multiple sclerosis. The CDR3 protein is CASSYGGHSTDTQYF. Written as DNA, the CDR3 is TGTGCCAGCAGTTACGGGGGACACAGCACAGATACGCAGTATTTT.